This TCR beta chain derives from a study of long-term antiretroviral therapy in people with HIV. Concerning this clone itself: Its antigen is not known.

General study points: The study collected no data on ART adherence, viral resistance or therapy changes.

No donor had fewer than one pre-ART PBMC sample or fewer than two post-ART PBMC samples. Held in samples before DNA extraction were about 0.85-11 million cryopreserved PBMC. The immunoSEQ assay was v3.0, run at survey level. Sequencing was performed with immunoSEQ multiplex PCR; in TCRdb, only in-frame clones are kept and a portion is missing. The sample consists of 20,000 to 30,000 clones, approximately 82% of them appearing once. This CDR3 spans 13 amino acids. The V and J ends lost 6 bases and 2 bases respectively, with 10 bases between them. Germline assignment: CDR1 MDHEN and CDR2 SYDVKM. The sequencing used unsorted PBMCs, collected 3 years after starting antiretroviral therapy. V usage is TRBV28 and J usage is TRBJ1-2; a possible D gene is TRBD1 (5 bases). The TCR comes from a man between 18 and 29 years old with HIV. The CDR3 bases are TGTGCCAGCAGAGACAGTCAGAACTATGGCTACACCTTC. Translating it yields CASRDSQNYGYTF.